This TCR beta chain was sequenced in a study of human T cells and chemical hapten exposure. TCRdb re-called the RACE reads with MiXCR, one entry per CDR3 protein. The repertoire holds some 300,000 distinct CDR3 sequences, with 4.5% to 7% as singletons. Described time point: pre-sensitization, week 0. Treatment indicated: therapeutic diphenylcyclopropenone sensitization with weekly scalp DPC. This TCR derives from a woman younger than 30 with alopecia areata. Some clones in this sample may be carry-over from other donors' samples. The starting material was whole blood, obtained in connection with sensitization to the hapten diphenylcyclopropenone (DPC).

The DNA for the CDR3 is TGCGCCAGCAGCCAAAGTCAGCCGGGATCGGGGGCCAACGTCCTGACTTTC. It is translated as CASSQSQPGSGANVLTF. V gene TRBV4-3 combines with J gene TRBJ2-6; tentatively, D is TRBD2 (5 bases). V lost 2 bases to trimming and J lost 4 bases, with 15 bases between them. The length of the CDR3 is 17 residues. Germline values: CDR1 LGHNA, CDR2 YSLEER.